These T cell receptor beta chains were read from a single sample in a study of blood T cell repertoires in COVID-19. The table came from immunoSEQ multiplex PCR; TCRdb's copy has only in-frame clones and leaves some out. Of some 170,000 clones listed, around 90% are singletons. The sample was peripheral blood. The source of these receptors is a woman aged 55-70 years who had recovered from COVID-19. Each CDR3 is given with its conserved first and last residue. The D gene is left open where the match is weak. Clone size is given for some rows only: seen once, a few or many times, or a class if the clone is expanded.

J: TRBJ2-2
D: .
V: TRBV5-1
size: .
CDR3: CASSSSPNTGELFF
DNA: TGCGCCAGCAGCTCAAGCCCCAACACCGGGGAGCTGTTTTTT

J: TRBJ2-5
D: TRBD2
V: TRBV5-1
size: .
CDR3: CASSLAFLAGESPQYF
DNA: TGCGCCAGCAGCTTGGCCTTCCTCGCGGGGGAGAGTCCCCAGTACTTC

J: TRBJ1-2
D: .
V: TRBV28
size: .
CDR3: CASSSQIYGYTF
DNA: TGTGCCAGCAGTTCACAGATCTATGGCTACACCTTC

J: TRBJ1-6
D: .
V: TRBV18
size: few
CDR3: CASSGGNSPLHF
DNA: TGTGCCAGCTCGGGGGGTAATTCACCCCTCCACTTT

J: TRBJ2-7
D: .
V: TRBV28
size: .
CDR3: CASSPWTSRDEQYF
DNA: TGTGCCAGCAGTCCTTGGACATCTCGGGACGAGCAGTACTTC

J: TRBJ1-1
D: TRBD1
V: TRBV4-1
size: once
CDR3: CASSQPNRGQTEAFF
DNA: TGCGCCAGCAGCCAACCAAACAGGGGGCAAACTGAAGCTTTCTTT

J: TRBJ2-4
D: TRBD1
V: TRBV19
size: few
CDR3: CASKGTGLKNIQYF
DNA: TGTGCCAGTAAGGGGACAGGCCTAAAAAACATTCAGTACTTC

J: TRBJ1-2
D: .
V: TRBV19
size: .
CDR3: CASSIVTGYGYTF
DNA: TGTGCCAGTAGTATCGTGACGGGATATGGCTACACCTTC

J: TRBJ1-3
D: TRBD1
V: TRBV9
size: .
CDR3: CASSPQGANGNTIYF
DNA: TGTGCCAGCAGCCCACAGGGGGCTAACGGAAACACCATATATTTT

J: TRBJ2-3
D: .
V: TRBV3-1/TRBV3-2
size: .
CDR3: CASSQGADTQYF
DNA: TGTGCCAGCAGCCAAGGAGCAGATACGCAGTATTTT

J: TRBJ1-3
D: TRBD1
V: TRBV6-5
size: .
CDR3: CASREQGGTGNTIYF
DNA: TGTGCCAGCAGGGAGCAGGGGGGCACAGGAAACACCATATATTTT

J: TRBJ1-3
D: .
V: TRBV7-9
size: .
CDR3: CASSLAASGNTIYF
DNA: TGTGCCAGCAGCTTAGCAGCCTCTGGAAACACCATATATTTT

J: TRBJ1-1
D: .
V: TRBV4-1
size: .
CDR3: CASSLLVSVRVPSNTEAFF
DNA: TGCGCCAGCAGCCTTCTCGTGAGCGTGCGGGTTCCATCGAACACTGAAGCTTTCTTT

J: TRBJ2-7
D: .
V: TRBV27
size: .
CDR3: CASSWGGYEQYF
DNA: TGTGCCAGCAGTTGGGGCGGCTACGAGCAGTACTTC

J: TRBJ1-1
D: .
V: TRBV5-1
size: once
CDR3: CASSLLSGDTEAFF
DNA: TGCGCCAGCAGCTTACTCTCGGGGGACACTGAAGCTTTCTTT

J: TRBJ2-7
D: TRBD1
V: TRBV7-3
size: .
CDR3: CASSLPGQGAGSSYEQYF
DNA: TGTGCCAGCAGCCTGCCGGGACAGGGGGCCGGGAGCTCCTACGAGCAGTACTTC

J: TRBJ2-7
D: TRBD1
V: TRBV7-8
size: .
CDR3: CASSYRRDRASYEQYF
DNA: TGTGCCAGCAGTTATCGCCGGGACAGGGCCTCCTACGAGCAGTACTTC

J: TRBJ1-5
D: .
V: TRBV6-1
size: few
CDR3: CASNGRSAGDQPQHF
DNA: TGTGCCAGCAATGGGAGGTCGGCTGGGGATCAGCCCCAGCATTTT

J: TRBJ2-5
D: .
V: TRBV5-6
size: .
CDR3: CASSLEPTKETQYF
DNA: TGTGCCAGCAGCTTGGAACCCACTAAAGAGACCCAGTACTTC

J: TRBJ1-4
D: .
V: TRBV19
size: .
CDR3: CASSKQTGRWDEKLFF
DNA: TGTGCCAGTAGTAAACAGACAGGTCGGTGGGATGAAAAACTGTTTTTT

J: TRBJ2-3
D: TRBD2
V: TRBV4-1
size: few
CDR3: CASSPLGERGGRDTQYF
DNA: TGCGCCAGCAGCCCCCTGGGGGAGCGGGGGGGCCGTGATACGCAGTATTTT

J: TRBJ2-3
D: TRBD1
V: TRBV4-2
size: .
CDR3: CASSPRQGPNTDTQYF
DNA: TGTGCCAGCAGCCCAAGACAGGGACCCAACACAGATACGCAGTATTTT

J: TRBJ2-3
D: .
V: TRBV18
size: .
CDR3: CASSPPSGKGPDTQYF
DNA: TGTGCCAGCTCACCACCTTCGGGGAAGGGCCCAGATACGCAGTATTTT

J: TRBJ2-2
D: TRBD1
V: TRBV3-1/TRBV3-2
size: .
CDR3: CASSHWDRGYGELFF
DNA: TGTGCCAGCAGCCACTGGGACAGGGGGTACGGGGAGCTGTTTTTT

J: TRBJ1-2
D: TRBD1
V: TRBV28
size: once
CDR3: CASTPAGGFYGYTF
DNA: TGTGCCAGCACCCCCGCAGGGGGCTTCTATGGCTACACCTTC

J: TRBJ2-7
D: .
V: TRBV3-1/TRBV3-2
size: .
CDR3: CASTANPGDEQYF
DNA: TGTGCCAGCACCGCAAACCCGGGGGACGAGCAGTACTTC

J: TRBJ2-7
D: TRBD1
V: TRBV12-3/TRBV12-4
size: once
CDR3: CASSLRGRYEQYF
DNA: TGTGCCAGCAGTTTGAGGGGGCGATACGAGCAGTACTTC

J: TRBJ2-1
D: .
V: TRBV7-9
size: .
CDR3: CASSLAGMAYNEQFF
DNA: TGTGCCAGCAGCTTAGCCGGGATGGCCTACAATGAGCAGTTCTTC

J: TRBJ2-3
D: TRBD2
V: TRBV10-1
size: .
CDR3: CASTSGDTDTQYF
DNA: TGCGCCAGCACTAGCGGGGATACAGATACGCAGTATTTT

J: TRBJ1-2
D: .
V: TRBV19
size: .
CDR3: CASSPRDKIAGYTF
DNA: TGTGCCAGTAGCCCCCGGGACAAAATTGCGGGCTACACCTTC

J: TRBJ2-7
D: TRBD1
V: TRBV18
size: .
CDR3: CASSLGTGATLGRSYEQYF
DNA: TGTGCCAGCTCACTGGGGACAGGGGCGACCTTAGGTAGGTCCTACGAGCAGTACTTC

J: TRBJ2-7
D: TRBD1
V: TRBV6-1
size: once
CDR3: CASSEQPGGYEQYF
DNA: TGTGCCAGCAGTGAACAGCCAGGGGGCTACGAGCAGTACTTC

J: TRBJ1-2
D: .
V: TRBV9
size: .
CDR3: CASSVGAGFNYGYTF
DNA: TGTGCCAGCAGCGTAGGGGCAGGGTTTAACTATGGCTACACCTTC

J: TRBJ1-1
D: TRBD1
V: TRBV5-4
size: .
CDR3: CASSPRIGQGVNTEAFF
DNA: TGTGCCAGCAGCCCACGAATCGGACAGGGGGTGAACACTGAAGCTTTCTTT

J: TRBJ1-1
D: .
V: TRBV19
size: .
CDR3: CASRFTLNTEAFF
DNA: TGTGCCAGTAGATTTACACTGAACACTGAAGCTTTCTTT

J: TRBJ1-2
D: TRBD1
V: TRBV19
size: .
CDR3: CASSIGQVYGYTF
DNA: TGTGCCAGTAGTATCGGACAGGTCTATGGCTACACCTTC

J: TRBJ1-5
D: TRBD1
V: TRBV9
size: .
CDR3: CASSLPGGNNQPQHF
DNA: TGTGCCAGCAGCTTACCAGGGGGCAACAATCAGCCCCAGCATTTT

J: TRBJ2-7
D: .
V: TRBV7-9
size: .
CDR3: CASSLGQEYEQYF
DNA: TGTGCCAGCAGCTTAGGACAGGAGTACGAGCAGTACTTC

J: TRBJ2-1
D: .
V: TRBV5-1
size: .
CDR3: CASSSGHSSYNEQFF
DNA: TGCGCCAGCAGCTCCGGACACAGCTCCTACAATGAGCAGTTCTTC

J: TRBJ1-6
D: .
V: TRBV2
size: few
CDR3: CASRREAANSPLHF
DNA: TGTGCCAGCAGGCGGGAGGCAGCCAATTCACCCCTCCACTTT

J: TRBJ1-2
D: .
V: TRBV28
size: once
CDR3: CASSDGGPNYGYTF
DNA: TGTGCCAGCAGTGACGGGGGGCCGAACTATGGCTACACCTTC

J: TRBJ1-5
D: .
V: TRBV2
size: .
CDR3: CASSTGLAGVNQPQHF
DNA: TGTGCCAGCAGTACCGGCCTCGCGGGGGTCAATCAGCCCCAGCATTTT

J: TRBJ2-6
D: .
V: TRBV19
size: .
CDR3: CASSPLRSGANVLTF
DNA: TGTGCCAGTAGTCCCCTGCGCTCTGGGGCCAACGTCCTGACTTTC

J: TRBJ2-2
D: TRBD1
V: TRBV7-9
size: few
CDR3: CATRDRARMSGELFF
DNA: TGTGCCACCAGGGACAGGGCTCGTATGAGCGGGGAGCTGTTTTTT

J: TRBJ1-6
D: TRBD1
V: TRBV28
size: .
CDR3: CASSPGQGASSYNSPLHF
DNA: TGTGCCAGCAGCCCGGGACAGGGGGCGAGCTCCTATAATTCACCCCTCCACTTT

J: TRBJ1-2
D: .
V: TRBV25-1
size: .
CDR3: CASSESLYGYTF
DNA: TGTGCCAGCAGTGAATCACTCTACGGCTACACCTTC

J: TRBJ1-2
D: TRBD1
V: TRBV4-1
size: .
CDR3: CASSQEGTGNDGYTF
DNA: TGCGCCAGCAGCCAAGAAGGGACAGGGAACGATGGCTACACCTTC

J: TRBJ2-1
D: TRBD1
V: TRBV12-5
size: .
CDR3: CASGDANLGQGFDNEQFF
DNA: TGTGCTAGTGGTGACGCAAACTTAGGACAGGGGTTCGACAATGAGCAGTTCTTC

J: TRBJ1-5
D: .
V: TRBV10-1
size: .
CDR3: CASSPSGRQPQHF
DNA: TGCGCCAGCAGTCCGTCGGGGAGGCAGCCCCAGCATTTT

J: TRBJ1-2
D: .
V: TRBV6-2/TRBV6-3
size: .
CDR3: CASSYGGAYGYTF
DNA: TGTGCCAGCAGTTACGGGGGGGCCTATGGCTACACCTTC

J: TRBJ2-1
D: .
V: TRBV11-1
size: once
CDR3: CASSLEGGVIREQFF
DNA: TGTGCCAGCAGCTTAGAAGGGGGGGTTATACGGGAGCAGTTCTTC

J: TRBJ1-3
D: .
V: TRBV28
size: few
CDR3: CASRGGGAGNTIYF
DNA: TGTGCCAGCAGGGGAGGGGGGGCTGGAAACACCATATATTTT

J: TRBJ2-6
D: TRBD1
V: TRBV19
size: .
CDR3: CASSGGIGTGSSGANVLTF
DNA: TGTGCCAGTAGTGGAGGGATCGGGACAGGGAGCTCTGGGGCCAACGTCCTGACTTTC

J: TRBJ1-5
D: .
V: TRBV12-3/TRBV12-4
size: .
CDR3: CASSLTGTYLHF
DNA: TGTGCCAGCAGCCTCACCGGGACATATTTACATTTT

J: TRBJ1-1
D: TRBD1
V: TRBV19
size: .
CDR3: CASRGPTGGMMNTEAFF
DNA: TGTGCCAGCCGAGGACCGACAGGGGGGATGATGAACACTGAAGCTTTCTTT

J: TRBJ1-6
D: .
V: TRBV29-1
size: .
CDR3: CSVEDPYQGYLHF
DNA: TGCAGCGTTGAAGATCCCTATCAGGGTTACCTCCACTTT

J: TRBJ1-5
D: .
V: TRBV18
size: .
CDR3: CASSPTGSSNQPQHF
DNA: TGTGCCAGCTCACCAACAGGGAGTAGCAATCAGCCCCAGCATTTT